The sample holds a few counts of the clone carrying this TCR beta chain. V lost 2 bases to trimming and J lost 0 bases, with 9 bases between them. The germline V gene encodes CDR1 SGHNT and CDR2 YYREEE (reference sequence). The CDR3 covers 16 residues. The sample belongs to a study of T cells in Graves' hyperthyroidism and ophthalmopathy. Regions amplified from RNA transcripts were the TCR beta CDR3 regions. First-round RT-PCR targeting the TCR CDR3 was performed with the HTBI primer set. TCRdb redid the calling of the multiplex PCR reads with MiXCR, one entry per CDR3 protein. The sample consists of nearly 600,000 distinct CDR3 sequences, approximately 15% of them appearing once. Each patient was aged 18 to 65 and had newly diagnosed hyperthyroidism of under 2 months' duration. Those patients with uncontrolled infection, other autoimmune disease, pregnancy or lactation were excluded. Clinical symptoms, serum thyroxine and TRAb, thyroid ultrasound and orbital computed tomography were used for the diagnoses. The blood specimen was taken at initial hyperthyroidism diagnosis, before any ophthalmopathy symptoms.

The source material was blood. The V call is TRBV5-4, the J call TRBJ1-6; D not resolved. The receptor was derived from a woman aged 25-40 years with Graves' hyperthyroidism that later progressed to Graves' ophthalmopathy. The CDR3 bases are TGTGCCAGCAGCTTTGAGAACAGCTCCTATAATTCACCCCTCCACTTT. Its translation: CASSFENSSYNSPLHF.